The clone carrying this T cell receptor beta chain was found many times. Every donor gave 7.5 to 10 milliliters of peripheral blood. Each sample provided at least 5 micrograms of extracted total RNA. The data are from a study of blood T cells in healthy people across ages. Trimming shortened V by 4 bases and J by 8 bases, and 17 bases separated the two germline ends. The CDR3 is made up of 13 amino acids. Germline V gene sequence: CDR1 SQVTM, CDR2 ANQGSEA. Next came a second PCR, run for roughly 6 to 11 cycles, which used a sample-barcoded 5' primer along with a J-beta primer mix. Each cDNA molecule carried a tag from a template-switch adaptor that contained 12 random nucleotides. At least 3 million CDR3-containing paired-end reads were obtained per sample. Each CDR3 protein is one row after TCRdb ran MiXCR on the 5' RACE reads. The sample holds hundreds of thousands of distinct CDR3 sequences; 25% to 35% are singletons and the top ten take more than 15%.

The sequence came from a woman of 80 years or more in good health. Sequencing input: blood. The chain has TRBV29-1 and TRBJ1-2; a weak D match, TRBD1 (6 bases). The CDR3 DNA is TGCAGCGTTGTCGGGGGGCGGGTTGGCGGCTACACCTTC. This encodes CSVVGGRVGGYTF. The full variable domain, rest sourced from reference TRBV29-1 and TRBJ1-2, is SAVISQKPSRDICQRGTSLTIQCQVDSQVTMMFWYRQQPGQSLTLIATANQGSEATYESGFVIDKFPISRPNLTFSTLTVSNMSPEDSSIYLCSVVGGRVGGYTFGSGTRLTVV.